Shown below are 30 T cell receptor beta chains from a single sample sequenced in a study of cytomegalovirus exposure and HLA in healthy donors. PCR used 60 Vbeta primers and 13 Jbeta primers. Libraries were prepared by immunoSEQ multiplex PCR; TCRdb keeps only in-frame clonotypes and omits some of them. The sample comprises tens of thousands of clones, about 60% of which are singletons, and more than 5% rests with the top ten. Sequences were obtained from PBMCs. The receptors were sampled from a man aged 25 to 40 in good health and CMV-seropositive.

This clone appeared a few times. The chain employs TRBV15 and TRBJ2-7, with TRBD2 identical over 10 bases. The CDR3 extends over 17 amino acids. Per the germline V gene, CDR1 is LNHNV and CDR2 is YYDKDF (reference sequence). Trimming cost V 1 base and J 3 bases; bases outside gene matches: 9. This CDR3 reads CATSRVASGREGYEQYF. As DNA, the CDR3 is TGTGCCACCAGCAGAGTGGCTAGCGGGAGAGAGGGCTACGAGCAGTACTTC.

The V gene is TRBV2, the J gene TRBJ1-4; no firm D call. Germline CDR1 is SNHLY and CDR2 is FYNNEI. Trimming removed 7 bases from V and 3 bases from J, with 12 bases in between. There are 14 residues in the CDR3. The CDR3 DNA reads as TGTGCCAGCACTCCCACCGCGGCTAATGAAAAACTGTTTTTT. Residues: CASTPTAANEKLFF.

This chain joins TRBV6-5 and TRBJ1-4; D call uncertain. The CDR3 is 14 amino acids. V was cut by 2 bases and J by 8 bases, with 12 bases left in between. In germline, CDR1 is MNHEY, CDR2 SVGAGI. The CDR3 bases are TGTGCCAGCAGTTACCGTAGACAATCGGAAAAACTGTTTTTT. Its translation is CASSYRRQSEKLFF.

V is TRBV5-1 and J is TRBJ2-5; D is unresolved. Germline CDR1 SGHRS, CDR2 YFSETQ. The CDR3 runs to 12 residues. The V gene lost 3 bases and the J gene lost 2 bases, with 5 bases spanning the gap. The CDR3 DNA is TGCGCCAGCAGCTACGAGCAAGAGACCCAGTACTTC. Translation gives CASSYEQETQYF.

V is TRBV4-2 and J is TRBJ2-2; no reliable D call. This CDR3 is built from 13 residues. Trimming took off 1 base at V and 6 bases at J, with 6 bases between the two ends. Germline values: CDR1 LGHNA, CDR2 YNFKEQ. The CDR3 here is CASSQVRAGELFF. For the CDR3, the DNA is TGTGCCAGCAGCCAAGTCCGGGCCGGGGAGCTGTTTTTT.

V is TRBV6-1 and J is TRBJ2-1, with a weak D call TRBD1 (6 bases). Germline V gene lookup returns CDR1 MNHNS and CDR2 SASEGT. The CDR3 spans 16 residues. V was shortened by 1 base and J by 1 base, with 11 bases between the two germline ends. The CDR3 reads CASSEGTALSYNEQFF. The CDR3 DNA sequence: TGTGCCAGCAGTGAAGGGACAGCCTTGTCCTACAATGAGCAGTTCTTC.

The chain uses TRBV10-3 and TRBJ2-7; D perhaps matches TRBD2 (7 bases). V lost 4 bases and J lost 3, with 16 bases in between. Germline V gene sequence: CDR1 ENHRY, CDR2 SYGVKD. This CDR3 has 15 residues. The CDR3 reads CAISVVTGGFYEQYF. CDR3 nucleotide sequence: TGTGCCATCAGTGTTGTGACGGGGGGCTTCTACGAGCAGTACTTC.

The chain carries TRBV9 and TRBJ2-7; D is perhaps TRBD2 (5 bases). There are 14 residues in the CDR3. The V end was cut by 2 bases, the J end by 3 bases, with 12 bases between. Per the germline V gene, CDR1 is SGDLS and CDR2 is YYNGEE. The CDR3 DNA is TGTGCCAGCAGCGTGGACTTTACCTTCTACGAGCAGTACTTC. As protein: CASSVDFTFYEQYF.

The rearrangement joins TRBV6-5 to TRBJ1-6; maybe TRBD1 (5 bases). Germline-derived CDR1 and CDR2 are MNHEY and SVGAGI. Trimming cost V 4 bases and J 8 bases, with 15 bases left between them. This CDR3 contains 15 residues. The CDR3 protein is CASSSVSGNYSPLHF. In DNA form, the CDR3 reads TGTGCCAGCAGTTCGGTATCAGGGAATTATTCACCCCTCCACTTT.

The gene calls are TRBV7-9 and TRBJ2-2, with 12 positions matching TRBD2. This CDR3 comprises 16 residues. V dropped 5 bases and J dropped 5; count of bases not matched to a gene: 6. The germline V gene encodes CDR1 SEHNR and CDR2 FQNEAQ (reference sequence). As DNA, the CDR3 is TGTGCCAGCAGCGCCAGACTAGCGGGAGATACCGGGGAGCTGTTTTTT. Translated, it gives CASSARLAGDTGELFF.

The gene calls are TRBV29-1 and TRBJ2-7; 9 positions match TRBD1. The J segment lost 7 bases and the V segment lost 6 bases, leaving 7 bases of the junction unmatched. In germline, CDR1 is SQVTM, CDR2 ANQGSEA. The CDR3 sequence is 12 residues long. CDR3 residues: CSVVQGAGEQYF. CDR3 nucleotides: TGCAGCGTCGTACAGGGGGCGGGTGAGCAGTACTTC.

The chain joins TRBV28 to TRBJ2-7; possible D gene TRBD1, 5 bases. The germline V and J ends were trimmed by 6 bases and 0 bases, with 15 bases remaining between them. CDR1 and CDR2 (germline): MDHEN, SYDVKM. The length of the CDR3 is 15 residues. This CDR3 is CASRPLQGSSYEQYF. The CDR3, as DNA: TGTGCCAGCAGACCCCTGCAGGGTAGCTCCTACGAGCAGTACTTC. Full variable domain (remainder filled in from reference TRBV28 and TRBJ2-7): DVKVTQSSRYLVKRTGEKVFLECVQDMDHENMFWYRQDPGLGLRLIYFSYDVKMKEKGDIPEGYSVSREKKERFSLILESASTNQTSMYLCASRPLQGSSYEQYFGPGTRLTVT.

The rearrangement uses TRBV4-3 and TRBJ2-7; 7 nucleotides agree with TRBD2. Looked up from germline, CDR1 is LGHNA and CDR2 is YSLEER. The V and J ends lost 1 base and 0 bases, in that order; junction bases with no gene match: 9. This CDR3 contains 17 residues. The CDR3 sequence: CASSQGELARYSYEQYF. The CDR3 bases are TGCGCCAGCAGCCAAGGAGAACTAGCGCGGTACTCCTACGAGCAGTACTTC.

The rearrangement joins TRBV11-2 to TRBJ2-3, with 10 positions matching TRBD2. The germline gives CDR1 SGHAT, CDR2 FQNNGV. The CDR3 sequence is 17 residues long. V lost 2 bases, J lost 4 bases, and 9 bases stayed unmatched. The CDR3 nucleotides are TGTGCCAGCAGCTTATCCTTAGGTAGCGGGAGGCCAGATACGCAGTATTTT. Residues: CASSLSLGSGRPDTQYF.

This rearrangement joins TRBV15 to TRBJ2-5, with a possible D match to TRBD2 (6 bases). Germline V CDR1 and CDR2: LNHNV, YYDKDF (reference sequence). Deletions cut 1 base from V and 5 bases from J, with 14 bases between. CDR3 length equals 15 residues. The CDR3 reads CATSRGGVGHETQYF. DNA of the CDR3: TGTGCCACCAGCAGAGGCGGGGTGGGCCACGAGACCCAGTACTTC.

This clone was found a few times. Other DNA sequences in the same sample also yield this CDR3. The chain's CDR3 is CASSSDRGQRLRRTYEQYF. CDR3 sequence (DNA): TGTGCCAGCAGTTCAGACAGGGGTCAAAGACTGCGGCGAACCTACGAGCAGTACTTC. The rearrangement uses TRBV27 and TRBJ2-7, with 8 bases lining up with TRBD1. CDR3 length equals 19 residues. Germline V lookup: CDR1 MNHEY, CDR2 SMNVEV (reference sequence). The ends lost 4 bases at V and 2 bases at J; junction bases unmatched: 19.

The rearrangement uses TRBV18 and TRBJ2-5, with TRBD2 matching over 8 bases. Germline values: CDR1 KGHSH, CDR2 LQKENI. The CDR3 is 14 amino acids. V shed 4 bases and J 5 bases; nucleotides not matched to a gene: 6. CDR3 in DNA: TGTGCCAGCTCACAAGGACTAGCTGGGGAGACCCAGTACTTC. Encoded protein: CASSQGLAGETQYF.

V is TRBV30 and J is TRBJ1-5; tentative D call: TRBD1 (5 bases). V was shortened by 5 bases and J by 9 bases, with 20 bases between the two germline ends. The CDR3 sequence is 14 residues long. CDR1 GTSNPN and CDR2 SVGIG come from the germline V gene (reference sequence). The CDR3 bases are TGTGCCTGGGGGGCAGCGAGATTCCTTTGGCCCCAGCATTTT. This gives the protein CAWGAARFLWPQHF. The variable domain in full, with the rest retrieved from reference TRBV30 and TRBJ1-5, is SQTIHQWPATLVQPVGSPLSLECTVEGTSNPNLYWYRQAAGRGLQLLFYSVGIGQISSEVPQNLSASRPQDRQFILSSKKLLLSDSGFYLCAWGAARFLWPQHFGDGTRLSIL.

This clone was recorded only once. V usage is TRBV6-1 and J usage is TRBJ2-2; D ambiguous. The germline V gene has CDR1 MNHNS and CDR2 SASEGT. V lost 3 bases and J 3 bases, leaving 2 bases between the germline ends. The CDR3 runs 12 residues. The CDR3 sequence is CASSDYTGELFF. The CDR3 DNA follows: TGTGCCAGCAGTGACTACACCGGGGAGCTGTTTTTT.

The chain is built from TRBV6-1 and TRBJ2-7; 7 positions match TRBD1. The ends lost 6 bases at V and 0 bases at J; junction bases unmatched: 5. The germline gives CDR1 MNHNS, CDR2 SASEGT. This CDR3 spans 14 amino acids. CDR3 region: CASRLGQNSYEQYF. CDR3 bases: TGTGCCAGCAGGCTGGGACAGAACTCCTACGAGCAGTACTTC.

The table lists this clone with a count of one. One end of the junction does not line up with germline, which may come from a read error. The chain recombines TRBV28 with TRBJ1-6; 9 nucleotides match TRBD1. The CDR3 loop spans 17 amino acids. CDR1 is MDHEN, CDR2 SYDVKM, per germline. The CDR3 DNA is TGTGCCAGCAGTTTCCTTTCCCCCGGACAGGGGACTTCACCCTTCCACTTT. Translation gives CASSFLSPGQGTSPFHF. Full variable domain (missing parts from reference TRBV28 and TRBJ1-6): DVKVTQSSRYLVKRTGEKVFLECVQDMDHENMFWYRQDPGLGLRLIYFSYDVKMKEKGDIPEGYSVSREKKERFSLILESASTNQTSMYLCASSFLSPGQGTSPFHFGNGTRLTVT.

The chain combines TRBV9 with TRBJ2-2; TRBD1 agrees at 9 bases. Germline values: CDR1 SGDLS, CDR2 YYNGEE. The CDR3 length is 16 residues. V shed 4 bases, J shed 4 bases, and the junction held 8 bases outside the gene matches. CDR3 region: CASSSDPGQGTGELFF. CDR3 DNA: TGTGCCAGCAGCTCCGATCCGGGACAGGGCACCGGGGAGCTGTTTTTT. The variable domain in full, with the rest retrieved from reference TRBV9 and TRBJ2-2, is DSGVTQTPKHLITATGQRVTLRCSPRSGDLSVYWYQQSLDQGLQFLIQYYNGEERAKGNILERFSAQQFPDLHSELNLSSLELGDSALYFCASSSDPGQGTGELFFGEGSRLTVL.

For this clone: The junction does not match germline at one end; this may be a read error. Other DNA sequences within the sample encode an identical CDR3. The rearrangement links TRBV15 to TRBJ1-6; a weak D match, TRBD1 (5 bases). The CDR3 has 15 amino acids. Germline V CDR1 and CDR2: LNHNV, YYDKDF (reference sequence). The CDR3 DNA is TGTGCCACCAGCAAAGGGGCGGTAGAAAATTCCCCCCTCCACTTT. Its protein product is CATSKGAVENSPLHF.

This clone was seen only a few times. The chain employs TRBV19 and TRBJ2-7, with D possibly being TRBD1 (5 bases). Trimming took 2 bases from V and 2 from J, leaving 10 bases between them. Germline-derived CDR1 and CDR2 are LNHDA and SQIVND (reference sequence). The CDR3 totals 14 residues. Here the CDR3 reads CASSIQGRTYEQYF. The DNA for the CDR3 is TGTGCCAGTAGTATACAGGGAAGGACCTACGAGCAGTACTTC.

This chain uses TRBV5-3 with TRBJ1-4; D might be TRBD1 (5 bases). TRBV5-3 is labeled an ORF, and its function is uncertain. The CDR3 is 18 residues long. Trimming left V 2 bases short and J 3 bases short, with 20 bases between. The CDR3 DNA is TGTGCCAGAAGCTTCCCCCCATCAGCCCAGGGTGCTAATGAAAAACTGTTTTTT. Its translation: CARSFPPSAQGANEKLFF.

The gene calls are TRBV19 and TRBJ1-5; D perhaps matches TRBD1 (6 bases). V lost 5 bases and J lost 0, with 17 bases in between. CDR1 is LNHDA and CDR2 is SQIVND in the germline V gene (reference sequence). The CDR3 is 17 amino acids. The CDR3 spells CASSPWGGTGSNQPQHF. CDR3 DNA sequence: TGTGCCAGTAGTCCATGGGGGGGCACCGGTAGCAATCAGCCCCAGCATTTT.

This clone was recorded a few times. The chain couples TRBV29-1 to TRBJ1-2, with D perhaps TRBD1 (5 bases). Trimming took off 2 bases at V and 6 bases at J, with 13 bases between the two ends. The CDR3 covers 13 residues. The germline gives CDR1 SQVTM, CDR2 ANQGSEA. The CDR3 DNA reads TGCAGCGTTGAAAAATTGGGGGGTGATGGCTACACCTTC. As protein: CSVEKLGGDGYTF.

The genes are TRBV5-6 and TRBJ2-7; 7 bases are shared with TRBD1. The CDR3 length is 15 residues. Germline-derived CDR1 and CDR2 are SGHDT and YYEEEE. V shed 3 bases and J 2 bases; nucleotides not matched to a gene: 8. The CDR3 loop is CASSWTGTATYEQYF. CDR3 nucleotide sequence: TGTGCCAGCAGCTGGACCGGGACAGCTACCTACGAGCAGTACTTC.

The chain couples TRBV18 to TRBJ1-5, with a possible D match to TRBD1 (6 bases). The CDR3 totals 14 residues. The ends were cut back, 6 bases at V and 3 bases at J, with 12 bases in the middle. The V gene's germline CDR1 is KGHSH and CDR2 LQKENI. CDR3 coding DNA: TGTGCCAGCTCTCCTGACAGGCCCAATCAGCCCCAGCATTTT. It is translated as CASSPDRPNQPQHF.

V usage is TRBV6-1 and J usage is TRBJ1-2; TRBD1 matches at 9 bases. With V trimmed by 2 bases and J by 4 bases, 8 bases remained unmatched. The CDR3 totals 16 residues. CDR1 is MNHNS, CDR2 SASEGT, per germline. The CDR3 DNA reads TGTGCCAGCAGTGAAAAGGGACAGGGCAGGATCTATGGCTACACCTTC. Translating gives CASSEKGQGRIYGYTF.